Each of the 5 T cell receptor beta chains below was sequenced from the same sample in a study of T cell responses to AZD1222 COVID-19 vaccine. The assay was immunoSEQ multiplex PCR, and TCRdb's table has in-frame clones only and misses some. The table records approximately 110,000 clones, 88% of them present only once. The sequences come from peripheral blood, collected on day 0 of AZD1222 vaccination. The origin of the receptors is an adult in good health.

The V and J genes are TRBV13 and TRBJ1-2, with 8 bases that match TRBD1. Germline-derived CDR1 and CDR2 are PRHDT and FYEKMQ (reference sequence). Trimming removed 5 bases from V and 4 bases from J; junction bases left unmatched: 3. This CDR3 spans 13 amino acids. The CDR3 reads CASSTGTGYGYTF. In DNA, the CDR3 is TGTGCCAGCAGCACCGGGACAGGCTATGGCTACACCTTC.

This rearrangement joins TRBV6-5 to TRBJ1-3, with D hard to call. This CDR3 has 16 amino acids. V was shortened by 3 bases and J by 0 bases, with 12 bases between the two germline ends. The germline CDR1 and CDR2 sequences are MNHEY and SVGAGI. CDR3 sequence: CASSYEGLLSGNTIYF. For the CDR3, the DNA is TGTGCCAGCAGTTATGAAGGGTTACTCTCTGGAAACACCATATATTTT.

The J gene is TRBJ2-3, the V gene TRBV30, with D hard to call. The length of the CDR3 is 14 residues. From germline, CDR1 is GTSNPN and CDR2 SVGIG (reference sequence). V was pared by 4 bases and J by 4 bases, with 15 bases between. This CDR3 reads CAWTLGSPADTQYF. DNA for the CDR3: TGTGCCTGGACTCTGGGGTCCCCGGCAGATACGCAGTATTTT.

The chain carries TRBV19 and TRBJ2-2; no clear D. The germline V gene encodes CDR1 LNHDA and CDR2 SQIVND (reference sequence). This CDR3 spans 14 amino acids. V lost 3 bases and J 2 bases, leaving 7 bases between the germline ends. The CDR3 here is CASSISRNTGELFF. CDR3 nucleotide sequence: TGTGCCAGTAGTATCAGTCGAAACACCGGGGAGCTGTTTTTT.

This chain uses TRBV24-1 with TRBJ2-5; no clear D gene. This CDR3 has 14 residues. Germline V gene data show CDR1 as KGHDR and CDR2 as SFDVKD. Trimming stripped 3 bases from V and 5 bases from J, with 12 bases between. CDR3 nucleotide sequence: TGTGCCACCAGTGATCAAGGTCTAGGGGAGACCCAGTACTTC. Protein sequence: CATSDQGLGETQYF.